In its sample, the clone carrying this T cell receptor beta chain was seen once. These data come from a study of control samples from healthy donors and cancer patients. V was pared by 2 bases and J by 11 bases, with 10 bases of the junction left unmatched. CDR1 MNHEY and CDR2 SVGAGI come from the germline V gene. CDR3 length: 15 amino acids. Produced via immunoSEQ multiplex PCR; TCRdb's table is partial and in-frame only. The table records 50,000 or so clones, about 93% of them present only once. The specimen sequenced was PBMCs. V is TRBV6-5 and J is TRBJ1-1; 11 positions agree with TRBD1. This sequence was found in a woman aged 50 to 60 with head and neck cancer. CDR3 nucleotides: TGTGCCAGCAGTTACGGAGGACAGGGGGCTGGAAGGGCTTTCTTT. It translates to CASSYGGQGAGRAFF.